These 10 T cell receptor beta chains were all obtained from the same sample, sequenced in a study of response to subunit inactivated influenza vaccine. Via MiXCR, TCRdb re-called the RT-PCR reads, giving one row per CDR3 protein. The top ten hold around 6.5% of the sample, which has around 760,000 distinct CDR3 sequences, 11% to 15% seen once. This specimen consisted of PBMCs from blood, obtained 14 days before vaccination. These receptors were collected from a man in his forties or fifties who received an inactivated influenza vaccine.

V and J are TRBV7-2 and TRBJ1-5; D is undetermined. This CDR3 is built from 13 residues. Germline V CDR1 and CDR2: SGHTA, FQGNSA. The V end lost 2 bases, the J end lost 3 bases, and 5 bases lay between the germline ends. Written as DNA, the CDR3 is TGTGCCAGCAGCTTATTAGACAATCAGCCCCAGCATTTT. Its protein product is CASSLLDNQPQHF.

This clonotype was recorded only once. A much larger clone sits a single nucleotide away, making a read error possible. The chain uses TRBV9 and TRBJ2-3, with 11 nucleotides matching TRBD2. The CDR3 is 16 amino acids. Per the germline V gene, CDR1 is SGDLS and CDR2 is YYNGEE. CDR3: CAGRPTSGGLTDTQYF. The CDR3 DNA reads TGTGCCGGCAGACCAACTAGCGGGGGACTCACAGATACGCAGTATTTT.

The V gene is TRBV3-1, the J gene TRBJ2-7; 10 positions agree with TRBD2. The germline gives CDR1 LGHDT, CDR2 YNNKEL (reference sequence). CDR3 length: 14 amino acids. Trimming cost V 4 bases and J 6 bases; bases outside gene matches: 6. Here the CDR3 DNA reads TGTGCCAGCAGCCCACTAGCGGGACCCGGCGAGCAGTACTTC. Translating gives CASSPLAGPGEQYF.

This clonotype came up a few times. This sequence joins TRBV11-2 and TRBJ2-3; D is unresolved. The CDR3 is 15 amino acids. V was clipped by 1 base and J by 4 bases, with 12 bases between them. CDR1 and CDR2 from the germline V gene are SGHAT and FQNNGV. CDR3 sequence: CASSLAASRADTQYF. The DNA of the CDR3 is TGTGCCAGCAGCTTAGCGGCGAGTAGGGCAGATACGCAGTATTTT.

V and J are TRBV3-1 and TRBJ2-5, with 8 bases lining up with TRBD2. The junction had 18 bases not matched to a gene; V was cut back by 10 bases and J by 2 bases. Germline lookup yields CDR1 LGHDT and CDR2 YNNKEL (reference sequence). The CDR3 length is 17 residues. The CDR3 protein is CATCKQVPASGQETQYF. In nucleotides, the CDR3 is TGTGCCACCTGCAAGCAGGTCCCCGCTAGCGGGCAAGAGACCCAGTACTTC.

This clonotype occurred many times. The rearrangement links TRBV18 to TRBJ2-3; D is possibly TRBD1 (5 bases). This CDR3 has 13 residues. The germline V gene has CDR1 KGHSH and CDR2 LQKENI. The V end lost 8 bases, the J end lost 3 bases, and 12 bases lay between the germline ends. In DNA, the CDR3 is TGTGCCAGCAGCCCGCAGGGAACAGATACGCAGTATTTT. Translated: CASSPQGTDTQYF.

This clonotype showed up many times. V is TRBV9 and J is TRBJ1-2; D unclear. Trimming stripped 1 base from V and 4 bases from J, with 14 bases between. Per germline, CDR1 SGDLS and CDR2 YYNGEE. There are 15 residues in the CDR3. The CDR3 DNA reads TGTGCCAGCAGCGTAACCCGTCAGGCCACCTATGGCTACACCTTC. Amino acid sequence: CASSVTRQATYGYTF.

The chain recombines TRBV27 with TRBJ2-1, with TRBD2 matching over 9 bases. The CDR3 is 14 residues long. Per the germline V gene, CDR1 is MNHEY and CDR2 is SMNVEV (reference sequence). V lost 6 bases, J lost 2 bases, and 2 bases stayed unmatched. DNA of the CDR3: TGTGCCAGCAGGAGCGGGGGGCCCTACAATGAGCAGTTCTTC. Protein product: CASRSGGPYNEQFF.

The chain is built from TRBV20-1 and TRBJ1-5, with TRBD1 as a possible D gene (6 bases). CDR1 DFQATT and CDR2 SNEGSKA come from the germline V gene (reference sequence). The CDR3 consists of 13 residues. Trimming cost V 6 bases and J 3 bases, with 12 bases left between them. DNA of the CDR3: TGCAGTGCCATAGACAGGTTCAATCAGCCCCAGCATTTT. Translating gives CSAIDRFNQPQHF.

This clonotype came up many times. The chain links TRBV12-3 or TRBV12-4 to TRBJ2-6; D gene uncertain. CDR3 length equals 14 residues. The V end was cut by 4 bases, the J end by 0 bases, with 4 bases between. The CDR3 DNA sequence: TGTGCCAGCAGTTCAGCCTCTGGGGCCAACGTCCTGACTTTC. Its translation: CASSSASGANVLTF.